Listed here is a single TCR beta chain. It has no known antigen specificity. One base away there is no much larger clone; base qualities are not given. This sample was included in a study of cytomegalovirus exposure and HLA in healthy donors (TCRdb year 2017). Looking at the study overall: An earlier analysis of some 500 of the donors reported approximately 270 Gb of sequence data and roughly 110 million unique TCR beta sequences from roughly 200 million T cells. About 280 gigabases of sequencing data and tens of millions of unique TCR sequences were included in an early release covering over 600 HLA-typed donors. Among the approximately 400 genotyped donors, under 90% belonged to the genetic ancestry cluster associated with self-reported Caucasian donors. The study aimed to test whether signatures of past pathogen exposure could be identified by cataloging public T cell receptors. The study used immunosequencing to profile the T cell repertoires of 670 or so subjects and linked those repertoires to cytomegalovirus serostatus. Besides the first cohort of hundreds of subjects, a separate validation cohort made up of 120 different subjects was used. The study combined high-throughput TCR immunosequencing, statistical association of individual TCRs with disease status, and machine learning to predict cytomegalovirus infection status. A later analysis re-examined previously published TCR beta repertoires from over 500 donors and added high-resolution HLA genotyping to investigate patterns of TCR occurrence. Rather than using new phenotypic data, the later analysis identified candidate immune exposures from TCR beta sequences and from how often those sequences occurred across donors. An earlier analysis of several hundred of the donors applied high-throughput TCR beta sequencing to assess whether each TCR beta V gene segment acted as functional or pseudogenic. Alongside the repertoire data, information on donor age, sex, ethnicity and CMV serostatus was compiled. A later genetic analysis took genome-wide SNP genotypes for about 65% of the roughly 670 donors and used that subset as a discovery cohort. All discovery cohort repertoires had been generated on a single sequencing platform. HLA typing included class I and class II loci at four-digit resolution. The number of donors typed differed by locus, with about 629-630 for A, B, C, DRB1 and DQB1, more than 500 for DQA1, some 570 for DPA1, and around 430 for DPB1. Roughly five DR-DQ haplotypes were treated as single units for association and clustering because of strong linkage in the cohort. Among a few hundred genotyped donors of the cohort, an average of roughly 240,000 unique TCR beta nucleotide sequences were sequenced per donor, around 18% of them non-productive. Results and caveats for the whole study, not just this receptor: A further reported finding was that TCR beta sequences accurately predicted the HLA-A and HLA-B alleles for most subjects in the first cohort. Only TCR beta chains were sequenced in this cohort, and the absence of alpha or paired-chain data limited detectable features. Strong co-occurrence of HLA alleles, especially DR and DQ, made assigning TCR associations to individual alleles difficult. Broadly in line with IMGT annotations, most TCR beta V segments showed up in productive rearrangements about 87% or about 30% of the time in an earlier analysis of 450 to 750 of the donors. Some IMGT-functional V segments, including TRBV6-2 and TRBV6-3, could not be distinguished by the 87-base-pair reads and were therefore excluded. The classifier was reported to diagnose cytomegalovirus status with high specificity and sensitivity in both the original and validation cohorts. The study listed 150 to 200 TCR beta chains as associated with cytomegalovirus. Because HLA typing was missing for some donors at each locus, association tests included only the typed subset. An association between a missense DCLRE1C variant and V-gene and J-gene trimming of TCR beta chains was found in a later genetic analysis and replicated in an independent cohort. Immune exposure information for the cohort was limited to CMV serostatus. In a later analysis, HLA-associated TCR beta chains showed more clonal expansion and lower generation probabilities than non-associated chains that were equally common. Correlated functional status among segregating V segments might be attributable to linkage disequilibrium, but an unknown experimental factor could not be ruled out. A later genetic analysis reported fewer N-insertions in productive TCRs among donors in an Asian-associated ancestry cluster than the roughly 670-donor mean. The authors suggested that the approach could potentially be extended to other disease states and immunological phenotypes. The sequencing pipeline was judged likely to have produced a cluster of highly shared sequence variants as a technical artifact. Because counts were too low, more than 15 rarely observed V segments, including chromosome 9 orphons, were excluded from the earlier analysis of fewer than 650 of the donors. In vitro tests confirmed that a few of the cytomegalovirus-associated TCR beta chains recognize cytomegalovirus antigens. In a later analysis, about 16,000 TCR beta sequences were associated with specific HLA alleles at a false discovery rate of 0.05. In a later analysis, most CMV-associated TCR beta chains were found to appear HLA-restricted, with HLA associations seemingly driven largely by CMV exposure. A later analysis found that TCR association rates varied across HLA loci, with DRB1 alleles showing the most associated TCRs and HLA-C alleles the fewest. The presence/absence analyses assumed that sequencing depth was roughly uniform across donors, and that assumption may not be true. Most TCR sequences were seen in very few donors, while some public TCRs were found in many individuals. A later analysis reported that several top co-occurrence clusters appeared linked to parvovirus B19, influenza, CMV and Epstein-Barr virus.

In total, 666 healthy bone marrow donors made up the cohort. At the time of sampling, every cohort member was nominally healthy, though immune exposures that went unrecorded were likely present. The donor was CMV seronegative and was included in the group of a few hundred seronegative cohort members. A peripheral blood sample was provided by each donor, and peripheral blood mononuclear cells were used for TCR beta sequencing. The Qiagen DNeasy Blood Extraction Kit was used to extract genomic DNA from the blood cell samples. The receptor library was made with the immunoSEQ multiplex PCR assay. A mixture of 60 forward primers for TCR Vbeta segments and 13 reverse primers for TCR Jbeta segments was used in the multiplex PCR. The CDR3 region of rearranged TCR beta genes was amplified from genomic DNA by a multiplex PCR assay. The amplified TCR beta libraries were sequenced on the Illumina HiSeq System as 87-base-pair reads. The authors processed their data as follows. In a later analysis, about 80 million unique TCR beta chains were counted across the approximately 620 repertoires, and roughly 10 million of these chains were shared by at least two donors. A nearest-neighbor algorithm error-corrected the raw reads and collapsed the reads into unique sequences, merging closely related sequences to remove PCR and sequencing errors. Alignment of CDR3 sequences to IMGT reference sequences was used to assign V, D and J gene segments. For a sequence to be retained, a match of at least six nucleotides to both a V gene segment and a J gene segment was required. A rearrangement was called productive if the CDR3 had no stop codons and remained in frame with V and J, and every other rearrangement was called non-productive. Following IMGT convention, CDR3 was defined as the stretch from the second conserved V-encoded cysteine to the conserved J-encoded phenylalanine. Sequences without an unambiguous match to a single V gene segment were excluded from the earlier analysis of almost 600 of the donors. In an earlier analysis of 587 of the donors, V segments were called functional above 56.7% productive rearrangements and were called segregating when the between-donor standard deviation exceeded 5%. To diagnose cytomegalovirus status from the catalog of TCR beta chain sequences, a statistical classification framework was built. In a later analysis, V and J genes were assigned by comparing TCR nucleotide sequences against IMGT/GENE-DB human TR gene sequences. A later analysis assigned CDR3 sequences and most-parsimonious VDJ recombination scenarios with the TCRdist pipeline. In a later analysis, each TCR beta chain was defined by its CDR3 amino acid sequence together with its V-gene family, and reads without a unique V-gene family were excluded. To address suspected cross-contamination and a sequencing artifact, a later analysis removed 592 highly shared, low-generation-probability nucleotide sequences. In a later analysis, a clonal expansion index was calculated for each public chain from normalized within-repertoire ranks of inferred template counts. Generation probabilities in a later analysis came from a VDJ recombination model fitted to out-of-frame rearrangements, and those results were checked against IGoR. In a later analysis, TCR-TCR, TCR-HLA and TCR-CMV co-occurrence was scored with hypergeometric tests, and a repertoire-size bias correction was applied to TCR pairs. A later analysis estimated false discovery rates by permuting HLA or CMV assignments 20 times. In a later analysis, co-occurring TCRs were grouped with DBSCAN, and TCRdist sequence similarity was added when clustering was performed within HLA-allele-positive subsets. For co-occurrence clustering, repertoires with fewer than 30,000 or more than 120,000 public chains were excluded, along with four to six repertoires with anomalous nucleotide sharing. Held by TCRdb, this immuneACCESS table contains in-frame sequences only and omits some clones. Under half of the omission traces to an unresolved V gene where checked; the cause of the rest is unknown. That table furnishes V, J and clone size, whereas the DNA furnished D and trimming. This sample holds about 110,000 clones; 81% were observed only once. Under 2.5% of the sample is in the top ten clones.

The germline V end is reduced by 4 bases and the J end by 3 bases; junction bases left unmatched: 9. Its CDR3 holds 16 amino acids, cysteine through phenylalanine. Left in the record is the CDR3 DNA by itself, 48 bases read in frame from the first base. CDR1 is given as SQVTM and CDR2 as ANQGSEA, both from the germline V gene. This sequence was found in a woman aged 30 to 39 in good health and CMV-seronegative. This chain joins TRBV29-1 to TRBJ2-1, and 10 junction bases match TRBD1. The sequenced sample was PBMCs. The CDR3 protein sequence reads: CSVARQGARVYNEQFF. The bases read TGCAGCGTTGCCCGACAGGGGGCACGAGTCTACAATGAGCAGTTCTTC.